This T cell receptor beta chain was sequenced for a study of blood T cell repertoires in COVID-19. Study background: Sites across the United States, Italy and Spain contributed samples from acute and convalescent COVID-19. From T cells, B-cell-depleted T cells, or PBMCs came the material, which was cDNA or gDNA.

The CDR3 covers 14 residues. Original analysis: The authors estimated nucleated cell counts from reference gene primer amplification. Sequencing was performed with immunoSEQ multiplex PCR; in TCRdb, only in-frame clones are kept and a portion is missing. V and J calls and clone size are as listed in that table; D and trimming were resolved from the DNA. Of 120,000 or so clones detected, 88% appear once; the ten largest clones hold around 3.2%. The sequenced material came from peripheral blood. The chain is built from TRBV12-2 and TRBJ1-1; the table's D gene call, TRBD1, was not cross checked with the DNA. TRBV12-2 is listed as a pseudogene. The TCR sequence derives from a woman in her forties or fifties with acute or convalescent COVID-19. CDR3 sequence reads: CASPEDTTNTEAFF. CDR3 nucleotides: TGTGCAAGTCCTGAGGACACGACGAACACTGAAGCTTTCTTT.